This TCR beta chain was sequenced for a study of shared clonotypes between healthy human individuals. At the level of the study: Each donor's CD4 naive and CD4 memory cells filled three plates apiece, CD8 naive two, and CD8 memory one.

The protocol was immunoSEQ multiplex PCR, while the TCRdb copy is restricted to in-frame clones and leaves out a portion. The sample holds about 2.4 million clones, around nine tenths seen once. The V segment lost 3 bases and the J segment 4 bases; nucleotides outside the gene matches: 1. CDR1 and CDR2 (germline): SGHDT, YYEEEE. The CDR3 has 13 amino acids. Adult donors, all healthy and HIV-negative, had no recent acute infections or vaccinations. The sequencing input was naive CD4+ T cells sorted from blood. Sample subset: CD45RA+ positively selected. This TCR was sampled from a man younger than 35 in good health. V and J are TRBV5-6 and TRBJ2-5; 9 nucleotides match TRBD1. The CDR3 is CASSSGQGETQYF. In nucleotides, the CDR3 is TGTGCCAGCAGCTCGGGACAGGGAGAGACCCAGTACTTC.